The TCR beta chain under discussion was sequenced for a study of CD8 T cells in ankylosing spondylitis. Making use of molecular barcodes, quantitative 5'-RACE generated TCR beta libraries. TCRdb reanalysed the 5' RACE reads using MiXCR and keeps one entry per CDR3 protein. This table has around 390,000 distinct CDR3 sequences, about a fifth appearing once. A note on this clonotype: Its antigen is currently unknown.

General observations from the study: Ankylosing spondylitis blood appeared to carry a characteristic TCR beta motif of roughly eight highly homologous variants. Researchers report that disease-linked clones proved CD8+ and relatively rare in peripheral blood. Disease-linked clones reportedly showed significant enrichment in matched ankylosing spondylitis synovial fluid.

Trimming removed 2 bases from V and 0 bases from J, with 10 bases in between. Germline V gene sequence: CDR1 KGHSH, CDR2 LQKENI. The CDR3 length is 16 residues. This receptor was taken from a male donor with ankylosing spondylitis. The J gene is TRBJ2-2, the V gene TRBV18; no clear D gene. Sequenced material: blood, either unsorted or a sorted T cell fraction (not recorded which). The CDR3 spells CASSPSPNANTGELFF. DNA of the CDR3: TGTGCCAGCTCACCATCCCCGAACGCGAACACCGGGGAGCTGTTTTTT.